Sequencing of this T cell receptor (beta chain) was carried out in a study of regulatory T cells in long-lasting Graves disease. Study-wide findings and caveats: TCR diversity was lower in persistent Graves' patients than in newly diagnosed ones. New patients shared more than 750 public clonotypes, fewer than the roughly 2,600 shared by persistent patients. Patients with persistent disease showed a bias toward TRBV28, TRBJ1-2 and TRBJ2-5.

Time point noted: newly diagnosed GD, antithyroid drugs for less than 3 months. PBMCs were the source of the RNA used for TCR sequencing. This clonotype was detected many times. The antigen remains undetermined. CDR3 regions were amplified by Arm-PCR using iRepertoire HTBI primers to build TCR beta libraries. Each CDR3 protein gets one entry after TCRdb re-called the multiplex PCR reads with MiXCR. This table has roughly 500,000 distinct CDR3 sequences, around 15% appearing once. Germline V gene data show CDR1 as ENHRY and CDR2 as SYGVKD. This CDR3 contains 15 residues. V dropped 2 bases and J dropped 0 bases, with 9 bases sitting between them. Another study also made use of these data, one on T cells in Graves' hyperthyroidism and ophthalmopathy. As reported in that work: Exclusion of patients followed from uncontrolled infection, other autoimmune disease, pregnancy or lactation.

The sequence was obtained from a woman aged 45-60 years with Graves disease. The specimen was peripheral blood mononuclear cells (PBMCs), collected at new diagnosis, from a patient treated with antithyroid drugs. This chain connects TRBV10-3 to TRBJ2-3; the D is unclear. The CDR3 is CAISELDPSTDTQYF. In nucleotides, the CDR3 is TGTGCCATCAGTGAGCTAGATCCGAGCACAGATACGCAGTATTTT.